The 32 T cell receptor beta chains presented below share a single source sample, sequenced in a study of cytotoxic CD8 clonotypes in ibrutinib-treated CLL. Sequenced by immunoSEQ multiplex PCR; TCRdb stores in-frame clones only, minus some. The sample shows 300,000 to 350,000 clones, approximately 80% of them seen only once. Sample: PBMCs, taken before ibrutinib treatment. The receptors derive from a human donor with chronic lymphocytic leukemia.

In its sample, this clone was seen a few times. The V gene is TRBV28, the J gene TRBJ1-2; D uncertain. V was shortened by 2 bases and J by 5 bases, with 9 bases between the two germline ends. The CDR3 sequence is 13 residues long. Looked up from germline, CDR1 is MDHEN and CDR2 is SYDVKM. The CDR3 DNA reads TGTGCCAGCAGTTTAGGGTTGGATTATGGCTACACCTTC. Translated: CASSLGLDYGYTF.

CDR3 region: CASSVLGGYEQYF. In nucleotides, the CDR3 is TGTGCCAGCAGTGTCCTTGGGGGCTACGAGCAGTACTTC. The J gene is TRBJ2-7, the V gene TRBV6-1, with D perhaps given as TRBD1 or TRBD2 (5 bases each). Trimming cost V 4 bases and J 3 bases, with 10 bases left between them. CDR1 is MNHNS and CDR2 is SASEGT in the germline V gene. This CDR3 has 13 amino acids.

In this sample, this clone turned up a few times. The chain carries TRBV7-9 and TRBJ1-1; D gene unclear. The CDR3 is 14 residues long. Germline lookup yields CDR1 SEHNR and CDR2 FQNEAQ (reference sequence). V lost 5 bases, J lost 1 base, and 11 bases lay in between. CDR3 sequence: CASSLSGGNTEAFF. The CDR3 coding sequence is TGTGCCAGCAGCCTGTCAGGAGGGAACACTGAAGCTTTCTTT.

V is TRBV5-1 and J is TRBJ2-1; TRBD2 matches 11 bases. CDR3 size: 15 residues. The germline CDR1 and CDR2 sequences are SGHRS and YFSETQ. V dropped 2 bases and J dropped 9; count of bases not matched to a gene: 7. The CDR3 coding sequence is TGCGCCAGCAGCTTTCTAGCGGGAGGCCAAGGTGAGCAGTTCTTC. Its translation: CASSFLAGGQGEQFF.

The chain couples TRBV4-2 to TRBJ1-3; no clear D. Trimming left V 0 bases short and J 0 bases short, with 9 bases between. The length of the CDR3 is 16 residues. Germline loops: CDR1 LGHNA, CDR2 YNFKEQ. CDR3: CASSQERIYSGNTIYF. The CDR3 DNA sequence: TGTGCCAGCAGCCAAGAGAGGATTTACTCTGGAAACACCATATATTTT.

The J gene is TRBJ2-1, the V gene TRBV15, with 9 positions matching TRBD1. V trimming: 1 base; J trimming: 6 bases; junction bases outside the gene matches: 7. Germline loops: CDR1 LNHNV, CDR2 YYDKDF (reference sequence). CDR3 length: 16 residues. As DNA, the CDR3 is TGTGCCACCAGCAGAGGTACGGGACAGGGATCCAATGAGCAGTTCTTC. Protein sequence: CATSRGTGQGSNEQFF.

The gene calls are TRBV7-2 and TRBJ2-1, with D perhaps TRBD2 (6 bases). This CDR3 is built from 17 residues. V was clipped by 1 base and J by 9 bases, with 22 bases between them. CDR1 and CDR2 (germline): SGHTA, FQGNSA. CDR3 nucleotide sequence: TGTGCCAGCAGCTTAGATAGTCTCCGGGAGTCCCAACTTGAGCAGTTCTTC. This gives the protein CASSLDSLRESQLEQFF.

The chain employs TRBV4-3 and TRBJ2-1; D gene uncertain. Looked up from germline, CDR1 is LGHNA and CDR2 is YSLEER. V was trimmed by 2 bases and J by 1 base, leaving 6 bases between them. This CDR3 has 14 residues. The CDR3 loop reads CASSQFPSYNEQFF. The CDR3 coding sequence is TGCGCCAGCAGCCAATTTCCGTCCTACAATGAGCAGTTCTTC.

This clone occurred a few times. The rearrangement joins TRBV7-8 to TRBJ2-7; the match to TRBD1 covers 7 bases. The germline V gene encodes CDR1 SGHVS and CDR2 FQNEAQ. Trimming removed 7 bases from V and 1 base from J; junction bases left unmatched: 4. The length of the CDR3 is 13 residues. Here the CDR3 DNA reads TGTGCCAGCACCAACAGGGGTTCCTACGAGCAGTACTTC. Its protein is CASTNRGSYEQYF.

The chain employs TRBV11-3 and TRBJ2-3; 9 bases are shared with TRBD2. Germline-derived CDR1 and CDR2 are SGHNT and YENEEA. There are 15 residues in the CDR3. The ends lost 1 base at V and 4 bases at J; junction bases unmatched: 3. CDR3 protein: CASSLGGRGADTQYF. CDR3 coding DNA: TGTGCCAGCAGCTTAGGCGGGAGGGGGGCAGATACGCAGTATTTT.

V and J are TRBV5-3 and TRBJ2-7; D unclear. TRBV5-3 is given ORF status, its function remaining uncertain. V shed 2 bases and J shed 4 bases, with 16 bases lying between them. This CDR3 is 15 amino acids long. This chain's CDR3 is CARSLLCCRWYEQYF. Written as DNA, the CDR3 is TGTGCCAGAAGCTTACTTTGTTGCAGGTGGTACGAGCAGTACTTC.

This chain joins TRBV6-5 and TRBJ2-1; TRBD2 is a possible D gene (6 bases). CDR1 and CDR2 (germline): MNHEY, SVGAGI. CDR3 length equals 12 residues. V dropped 6 bases and J dropped 9 bases, with 12 bases sitting between them. The CDR3 sequence: CASSRTGGEQFF. CDR3 nucleotides: TGTGCCAGCAGCCGCACCGGGGGTGAGCAGTTCTTC.

The V call is TRBV2, the J call TRBJ1-3; a possible D gene is TRBD1 (6 bases). The CDR3 is made up of 14 amino acids. V lost 2 bases, J lost 4 bases, and 9 bases lay in between. Germline V gene lookup returns CDR1 SNHLY and CDR2 FYNNEI. The CDR3 sequence: CASSEQGSGNTIYF. The CDR3 nucleotides are TGTGCCAGCAGTGAACAGGGGAGCGGAAACACCATATATTTT. The full variable domain, with the rest looked up from reference TRBV2 and TRBJ1-3, is EPEVTQTPSHQVTQMGQEVILRCVPISNHLYFYWYRQILGQKVEFLVSFYNNEISEKSEIFDDQFSVERPDGSNFTLKIRSTKLEDSAMYFCASSEQGSGNTIYFGEGSWLTVV.

V gene TRBV27 combines with J gene TRBJ2-7; D gene ambiguous. This CDR3 comprises 15 residues. V was shortened by 2 bases and J by 2 bases, with 13 bases between the two germline ends. Germline CDR1 reads MNHEY; CDR2 reads SMNVEV (reference sequence). CDR3 amino acids: CASSLASYGTYEQYF. In nucleotides, the CDR3 is TGTGCCAGCAGTTTAGCCTCTTACGGTACCTACGAGCAGTACTTC.

V usage is TRBV4-3 and J usage is TRBJ2-7; perhaps D is TRBD1 or TRBD2 (5 bases each). Germline V CDR1 and CDR2: LGHNA, YSLEER. V lost 0 bases and J 4 bases, leaving 10 bases between the germline ends. The CDR3 has 14 residues. Written as DNA, the CDR3 is TGCGCCAGCAGCCAAGAATGGGGGTCATACGAGCAGTACTTC. Encoded protein: CASSQEWGSYEQYF.

This clone showed up just a few times. The chain couples TRBV30 to TRBJ2-5; D unresolved. V was cut by 3 bases and J by 0 bases, with 5 bases left in between. The CDR3 spans 12 residues. The germline gives CDR1 GTSNPN, CDR2 SVGIG (reference sequence). CDR3 sequence reads: CAWSPHQETQYF. The CDR3 DNA follows: TGTGCCTGGAGCCCTCACCAAGAGACCCAGTACTTC.

In its sample, this clone was seen once. The chain joins TRBV29-1 to TRBJ2-7; D may correspond to TRBD1 or TRBD2 (5 bases each). The germline V and J ends were trimmed by 4 bases and 4 bases, with 14 bases remaining between them. The CDR3 has 13 residues. CDR1 is SQVTM, CDR2 ANQGSEA, per germline. CDR3 sequence (DNA): TGCAGCGTTGCGGGACCCGTCGGATACGAGCAGTACTTC. As protein: CSVAGPVGYEQYF.

The chain carries TRBV7-2 and TRBJ2-1; 15 bases agree with TRBD2. With V trimmed by 4 bases and J by 8 bases, 3 bases remained unmatched. This CDR3 has 15 residues. Germline V gives CDR1 SGHTA, CDR2 FQGNSA. CDR3 sequence (DNA): TGTGCCAGCAGCTGGACTAGCGGGAGGGTCGATGAGCAGTTCTTC. It yields the protein CASSWTSGRVDEQFF.

This chain uses TRBV30 with TRBJ2-6, with no clear D. The germline V gene encodes CDR1 GTSNPN and CDR2 SVGIG (reference sequence). Trimming cost V 0 bases and J 0 bases, with 9 bases left between them. The CDR3 length is 16 residues. The CDR3 nucleotides read TGTGCCTGGAGTGTCTCTGGGGTCTCTGGGGCCAACGTCCTGACTTTC. Protein: CAWSVSGVSGANVLTF.

In this sample, this clone turned up a few times. V gene TRBV30 combines with J gene TRBJ2-7; D not resolved. The length of the CDR3 is 12 residues. Between the trimmed V and J ends, which lost 1 base and 0 bases, there was a span of 4 bases. Germline values: CDR1 GTSNPN, CDR2 SVGIG (reference sequence). The CDR3 spells CAWSAVSYEQYF. CDR3 DNA sequence: TGTGCCTGGAGTGCCGTCTCCTACGAGCAGTACTTC.

This chain uses TRBV11-2 with TRBJ2-5, with 8 bases fitting TRBD2. This CDR3 has 16 residues. V shed 6 bases, J shed 4 bases, and the junction held 13 bases outside the gene matches. Looked up from germline, CDR1 is SGHAT and CDR2 is FQNNGV. The CDR3 here is CASSLTGGRFTETQYF. The CDR3 DNA reads TGTGCCAGCAGTTTGACTGGCGGGAGGTTTACAGAGACCCAGTACTTC.

This chain joins TRBV27 and TRBJ1-2; D is unclear. CDR1 is MNHEY, CDR2 SMNVEV, per germline (reference sequence). This CDR3 region has 13 residues. V was pared by 3 bases and J by 8 bases, with 13 bases between. CDR3 in DNA: TGTGCCAGCAGTTTGGGCCCCCCCAGGGGCTACACCTTC. It is translated as CASSLGPPRGYTF.

This chain links TRBV7-2 with TRBJ1-2; possible D gene TRBD1, 5 bases. The germline V gene has CDR1 SGHTA and CDR2 FQGNSA. The CDR3 has 15 amino acids. Deletions cut 5 bases from V and 8 bases from J, with 21 bases between. As DNA, the CDR3 is TGTGCCAGCAGCCCCCTACCCGGGACCCTCGGGGGCTACACCTTC. As protein: CASSPLPGTLGGYTF.

V is TRBV29-1 and J is TRBJ2-7, with unresolved D. The germline V gene encodes CDR1 SQVTM and CDR2 ANQGSEA. V was cut by 5 bases and J by 2 bases, with 16 bases left in between. The CDR3 contains 14 residues. DNA for the CDR3: TGCAGCGTTCTATCGGCACTACCACCCTACGAGCAGTACTTC. Its translation: CSVLSALPPYEQYF.

This clone was found a few times. In nucleotides, the CDR3 is TGTGCCAGCAGCCGAACTAGCGGGAGGCCCCAAGAGACCCAGTACTTC. This codes for CASSRTSGRPQETQYF. The chain is built from TRBV11-2 and TRBJ2-5; 12 bases map to TRBD2. This CDR3 contains 16 residues. Germline V gene data show CDR1 as SGHAT and CDR2 as FQNNGV. The ends lost 5 bases at V and 1 base at J; junction bases unmatched: 5.

The V gene is TRBV10-3, the J gene TRBJ1-1; D is unclear. Between the trimmed V and J ends, which lost 0 bases and 0 bases, there was a span of 8 bases. CDR3 length: 15 amino acids. Germline CDR1 reads ENHRY; CDR2 reads SYGVKD. The CDR3 DNA reads as TGTGCCATCAGTGAGTCCTCAGAGATGAACACTGAAGCTTTCTTT. Translation gives CAISESSEMNTEAFF.

The genes are TRBV9 and TRBJ2-7; D unclear. The V gene lost 0 bases and the J gene lost 3 bases, with 10 bases spanning the gap. This CDR3 spans 14 amino acids. The V gene's germline CDR1 is SGDLS and CDR2 YYNGEE. The CDR3 DNA sequence: TGTGCCAGCAGCGTAGGAGATTCCATCTACGAGCAGTACTTC. Protein product: CASSVGDSIYEQYF. Variable domain in full (rest from reference TRBV9 and TRBJ2-7): DSGVTQTPKHLITATGQRVTLRCSPRSGDLSVYWYQQSLDQGLQFLIQYYNGEERAKGNILERFSAQQFPDLHSELNLSSLELGDSALYFCASSVGDSIYEQYFGPGTRLTVT.

A single count supports this clone. As DNA, the CDR3 is TGTGCCAGCAGCGACTATCCGACCGGGGAGCTGTTTTTT. It codes for CASSDYPTGELFF. V gene TRBV7-2 combines with J gene TRBJ2-2; a possible D gene is TRBD2 (5 bases). Germline V gene lookup returns CDR1 SGHTA and CDR2 FQGNSA. Trimming cost V 5 bases and J 5 bases, with 9 bases left between them. CDR3 size: 13 residues.

The V gene is TRBV7-3, the J gene TRBJ2-1; D uncertain. Deletions cut 1 base from V and 3 bases from J, with 4 bases between. From germline, CDR1 is SGHTA and CDR2 FQGTGA. The CDR3 is 13 amino acids. The CDR3 is CASSLNGYNEQFF. CDR3 nucleotides: TGTGCCAGCAGCTTAAACGGCTACAATGAGCAGTTCTTC.

The chain has TRBV27 and TRBJ2-5; 8 positions match TRBD1. Looked up from germline, CDR1 is MNHEY and CDR2 is SMNVEV (reference sequence). The CDR3 loop spans 15 amino acids. V shed 2 bases, J shed 2 bases, and the junction held 4 bases outside the gene matches. The DNA of the CDR3 is TGTGCCAGCAGTTTACGGACAGGGATTCAAGAGACCCAGTACTTC. Its protein is CASSLRTGIQETQYF.

The chain links TRBV11-2 to TRBJ2-1; TRBD1 aligns across 8 bases. The length of the CDR3 is 15 residues. Germline trimming cut 7 bases from V and 5 bases from J; bases unmatched to any gene: 10. Germline lookup yields CDR1 SGHAT and CDR2 FQNNGV. CDR3 amino acids: CASNKGQGGNNEQFF. In DNA, the CDR3 is TGTGCCAGCAACAAAGGACAGGGTGGGAACAATGAGCAGTTCTTC.

J is TRBJ2-2 and V is TRBV2; no reliable D call. Germline V gene data show CDR1 as SNHLY and CDR2 as FYNNEI. With 7 bases removed from V and 5 bases from J, the gap between germline ends came to 14 bases. The CDR3 consists of 14 residues. For the CDR3, the DNA is TGTGCCAGCAAGCCTTATACCGGGACCGGGGAGCTGTTTTTT. Translating gives CASKPYTGTGELFF.